Listed below are T cell receptor beta chains from one sample, sequenced in a study of cytomegalovirus exposure and HLA in healthy donors. The repertoire was sequenced with immunoSEQ multiplex PCR; TCRdb's copy has only in-frame clones and lacks some. In all, the sample yields approximately 130,000 clones. The sample taken for sequencing was PBMCs. These receptors all stem from a woman aged 55-70 years in good health and CMV-seronegative. The CDR3 runs from the conserved cysteine through the conserved F or W. The order of the fields is V gene, J gene, D gene, CDR3 protein. D genes are given only for firm matches.

v_gene: TRBV7-9
j_gene: -
d_gene: -
CDR3aa: CASRHQRGYEQYF

v_gene: TRBV1
j_gene: TRBJ1-5
d_gene: -
CDR3aa: CTSSQRRVGFLEPQHF

v_gene: TRBV14
j_gene: TRBJ1-2
d_gene: -
CDR3aa: CASSQGSWTRNGYTF

v_gene: TRBV29-1
j_gene: TRBJ2-5
d_gene: -
CDR3aa: CSVEALLETQYF

v_gene: TRBV5-8
j_gene: TRBJ1-5
d_gene: TRBD1
CDR3aa: CASSFRTGGNRGQDQPQHF

v_gene: TRBV28
j_gene: TRBJ2-7
d_gene: TRBD1
CDR3aa: CASSPLGQGYEQYF

v_gene: TRBV6-5
j_gene: TRBJ2-3
d_gene: TRBD2
CDR3aa: CASTTAGRTDTQYF

v_gene: TRBV5-6
j_gene: TRBJ1-5
d_gene: TRBD1
CDR3aa: CASSLAGQGSPQHF

v_gene: TRBV9
j_gene: TRBJ1-2
d_gene: -
CDR3aa: CASSEEPFGTRYGYTF

v_gene: TRBV15
j_gene: TRBJ2-2
d_gene: TRBD2
CDR3aa: CATSRAPVGGTGELFF

v_gene: TRBV27
j_gene: TRBJ2-1
d_gene: -
CDR3aa: CASRPGGLGNEQFF

v_gene: TRBV2
j_gene: TRBJ1-4
d_gene: TRBD1
CDR3aa: CASSIRGLGEKLFF

v_gene: TRBV6-1
j_gene: TRBJ2-6
d_gene: -
CDR3aa: CASSPVSGANVLTF

v_gene: TRBV27
j_gene: TRBJ1-2
d_gene: -
CDR3aa: CASRWGERRGYGYTF

v_gene: TRBV29-1
j_gene: TRBJ1-2
d_gene: TRBD1
CDR3aa: CSVVAGQGYGYTF

v_gene: TRBV5-6
j_gene: TRBJ2-1
d_gene: TRBD1
CDR3aa: CASSLERRQGQIF

v_gene: TRBV27
j_gene: TRBJ2-7
d_gene: TRBD2
CDR3aa: CASSSAGTSGRTGLYEQYF

v_gene: TRBV29-1
j_gene: TRBJ1-2
d_gene: TRBD1
CDR3aa: CSVEAGGTNYGYTF

v_gene: TRBV7-8
j_gene: TRBJ1-2
d_gene: -
CDR3aa: CASSLSGGWGAYGYTF

v_gene: TRBV2
j_gene: TRBJ2-7
d_gene: -
CDR3aa: CASSEPLVSSYEQYF

v_gene: TRBV6-1
j_gene: TRBJ2-3
d_gene: TRBD1
CDR3aa: CASTRTGSTDTQYF

v_gene: TRBV6-5
j_gene: TRBJ2-7
d_gene: -
CDR3aa: CASGKRDLSYEQYF

v_gene: TRBV18
j_gene: TRBJ2-5
d_gene: -
CDR3aa: CASSTRQETQYF

v_gene: TRBV6-5
j_gene: TRBJ1-5
d_gene: -
CDR3aa: CASKSRVSGQPQHF

v_gene: TRBV2
j_gene: TRBJ2-3
d_gene: TRBD1
CDR3aa: CASSPGQSLTDTQYF

v_gene: TRBV7-9
j_gene: TRBJ2-3
d_gene: -
CDR3aa: CASCLGAGTDTQYF

v_gene: TRBV11-3
j_gene: TRBJ2-5
d_gene: TRBD1
CDR3aa: CASSPGGAEETQYF

v_gene: TRBV30
j_gene: TRBJ2-1
d_gene: -
CDR3aa: CAWSALNEQFF

v_gene: TRBV5-5
j_gene: TRBJ1-5
d_gene: TRBD1
CDR3aa: CASSQQGSNQPQHF

v_gene: TRBV7-8
j_gene: TRBJ2-2
d_gene: -
CDR3aa: CASSLIRGVNTGELFF

v_gene: TRBV2
j_gene: TRBJ2-3
d_gene: TRBD2
CDR3aa: CASSEGGGVDTQYF

v_gene: TRBV7-8
j_gene: TRBJ1-2
d_gene: -
CDR3aa: CASRGANYGYTF

v_gene: TRBV18
j_gene: TRBJ1-1
d_gene: -
CDR3aa: CASSPPTVNTEAFF

v_gene: TRBV5-1
j_gene: TRBJ2-1
d_gene: TRBD2
CDR3aa: CASTLLERGGANEQFF

v_gene: TRBV28
j_gene: TRBJ2-2
d_gene: TRBD2
CDR3aa: CAGQTSGRGYTGELFF

v_gene: TRBV27
j_gene: TRBJ1-2
d_gene: -
CDR3aa: CASSLLSDMAGPHYGYTF

v_gene: TRBV6-9
j_gene: TRBJ1-5
d_gene: -
CDR3aa: CANETGPGWRRYSNQPQHF

v_gene: TRBV6-1
j_gene: TRBJ1-6
d_gene: -
CDR3aa: CASSEVGGNNSPLHF

v_gene: TRBV5-6
j_gene: TRBJ1-1
d_gene: TRBD1
CDR3aa: CASSAGTAEAFF

v_gene: TRBV7-3
j_gene: TRBJ2-2
d_gene: TRBD2
CDR3aa: CASSPIGGLAGGAGELFF

v_gene: TRBV28
j_gene: TRBJ2-3
d_gene: -
CDR3aa: CASSLRLWGARTTTDTQYF

v_gene: TRBV11-3
j_gene: TRBJ2-1
d_gene: -
CDR3aa: CASSRYNEQFF

v_gene: TRBV11-2
j_gene: TRBJ1-2
d_gene: -
CDR3aa: CASSFAAGDYGYTF

v_gene: TRBV11-2
j_gene: TRBJ2-7
d_gene: -
CDR3aa: CASSLQGSYEQYF

v_gene: TRBV2
j_gene: TRBJ2-1
d_gene: TRBD1
CDR3aa: CASTPGQVPYNEQFF

v_gene: TRBV2
j_gene: TRBJ1-2
d_gene: TRBD1
CDR3aa: CASITTRDSYGYTF

v_gene: TRBV28
j_gene: TRBJ2-5
d_gene: -
CDR3aa: CASSPQGQETQYF

v_gene: TRBV30
j_gene: TRBJ1-6
d_gene: TRBD1
CDR3aa: CAWSGRGPSPLHF